One sample yielded the 8 T cell receptor beta chains listed below, sequenced in a study of shared clonotypes between healthy human individuals. This table comes from immunoSEQ multiplex PCR, and its TCRdb copy is limited to in-frame clones, with some not included. The table includes approximately 1.9 million clones, around 93% detected once. Positively selected for CCR7, the CD45RO-negative cells used as naive CD8 cells excluded terminally differentiated effector memory CD45RA+ cells. The sample was naive CD8+ T cells from PBMCs. All receptors come from a man aged 18 to 29 in good health. Some clones in this sample may be carry-over from other donors' samples.

The chain has TRBV5-1 and TRBJ2-1; no reliable D call. Germline assignment: CDR1 SGHRS and CDR2 YFSETQ. Trimming left V 4 bases short and J 1 base short, with 15 bases between. The CDR3 spans 16 residues. This CDR3 reads CASSPSGIRSYNEQFF. CDR3 nucleotides: TGCGCCAGCAGCCCGTCTGGGATCAGGTCCTACAATGAGCAGTTCTTC. Full variable domain (outside the CDR3, taken from reference TRBV5-1 and TRBJ2-1): KAGVTQTPRYLIKTRGQQVTLSCSPISGHRSVSWYQQTPGQGLQFLFEYFSETQRNKGNFPGRFSGRQFSNSRSEMNVSTLELGDSALYLCASSPSGIRSYNEQFFGPGTRLTVL.

This chain uses TRBV4-2 with TRBJ1-4; 7 bases are a match to TRBD1. The CDR3 has 18 residues. Germline values: CDR1 LGHNA, CDR2 YNFKEQ. V gave up 0 bases and J gave up 5 bases; unmatched junction bases: 12. In DNA, the CDR3 is TGTGCCAGCAGCCAAGACGGGAGGTTGCGGGACAGCAATGAAAAACTGTTTTTT. Residues: CASSQDGRLRDSNEKLFF.

The chain combines TRBV28 with TRBJ2-1; D is unclear. The V end lost 0 bases, the J end lost 9 bases, and 9 bases lay between the germline ends. CDR1 MDHEN and CDR2 SYDVKM come from the germline V gene. This CDR3 is built from 13 residues. This CDR3 reads CASSLWIVSEQFF. CDR3 coding DNA: TGTGCCAGCAGTTTATGGATAGTGTCTGAGCAGTTCTTC.

The rearrangement links TRBV4-1 to TRBJ2-1; TRBD2 aligns across 16 bases. The ends lost 2 bases at V and 3 bases at J; junction bases unmatched: 4. Per the germline V gene, CDR1 is MGHRA and CDR2 is YSYEKL. The CDR3 loop spans 18 amino acids. As DNA, the CDR3 is TGCGCCAGCAGCCAACCCGGGACTAGCGGGAGGGTCTACAATGAGCAGTTCTTC. Amino acid sequence: CASSQPGTSGRVYNEQFF.

V usage is TRBV19 and J usage is TRBJ2-3; D is possibly TRBD1 (6 bases). Trimming left V 2 bases short and J 2 bases short, with 11 bases between. This CDR3 has 15 amino acids. Germline-derived CDR1 and CDR2 are LNHDA and SQIVND (reference sequence). The CDR3: CASSIRTASTDTQYF. CDR3 bases: TGTGCCAGTAGTATAAGGACAGCTTCCACAGATACGCAGTATTTT. Combining the CDR3 with reference TRBV19 and TRBJ2-3 gives the whole variable domain DGGITQSPKYLFRKEGQNVTLSCEQNLNHDAMYWYRQDPGQGLRLIYYSQIVNDFQKGDIAEGYSVSREKKESFPLTVTSAQKNPTAFYLCASSIRTASTDTQYFGPGTRLTVL.

This chain links TRBV7-9 with TRBJ2-1; D is ambiguous. V lost 6 bases to trimming and J lost 0 bases, with 9 bases between them. The CDR3 sequence is 14 residues long. CDR1 and CDR2 from the germline V gene are SEHNR and FQNEAQ (reference sequence). CDR3 protein: CASRLLNSYNEQFF. In nucleotides, the CDR3 is TGTGCCAGCAGATTGCTAAACTCCTACAATGAGCAGTTCTTC.

The gene calls are TRBV30 and TRBJ2-7, with a tentative D call TRBD2 (6 bases). This CDR3 is built from 15 residues. Trimming left V 0 bases short and J 1 base short, with 13 bases between. Germline-derived CDR1 and CDR2 are GTSNPN and SVGIG (reference sequence). The CDR3 region is CAWSVGRGRSYEQYF. DNA of the CDR3: TGTGCCTGGAGTGTAGGCCGAGGGAGGTCCTACGAGCAGTACTTC.

This clone came up once. This chain uses TRBV5-5 with TRBJ2-7, with D possibly matching TRBD2 (5 bases). The V gene lost 1 base and the J gene lost 6 bases, with 11 bases spanning the gap. Germline-derived CDR1 and CDR2 are SGHKS and YYEKEE (reference sequence). CDR3 size: 13 residues. Written as DNA, the CDR3 is TGTGCCAGCAGCTTGACTAGTCTACTCGAGCAGTACTTC. Encoded protein: CASSLTSLLEQYF. Complete variable domain (other parts from reference TRBV5-5 and TRBJ2-7): DAGVTQSPTHLIKTRGQQVTLRCSPISGHKSVSWYQQVLGQGPQFIFQYYEKEERGRGNFPDRFSARQFPNYSSELNVNALLLGDSALYLCASSLTSLLEQYFGPGTRLTVT.